These T cell receptor beta chains were read from a single sample in a study of Tregs in tolerant kidney transplant recipients. Some clones are missing from TCRdb's copy, which holds only in-frame ones; the method was immunoSEQ multiplex PCR. The profile shows 240,000 or so clones, approximately 83% of them singletons. The sequencing sample was made of CD4+ T cells from blood. The origin of the receptors is a human donor in good health. The CDR3 runs from the conserved cysteine through the conserved F or W. The D gene is left open where the match is weak. The size field is filled for only some rows; it gives once, few, many or a size class.

CDR3: CASASDGGASYNEQFF
DNA: TGTGCCAGCGCATCAGACGGGGGGGCCTCCTACAATGAGCAGTTCTTC
size: NA
V: TRBV5-4
D: TRBD2
J: TRBJ2-1

CDR3: CASSRQGGQGNTIYF
DNA: TGTGCCAGCAGTCGACAGGGGGGACAAGGAAACACCATATATTTT
size: NA
V: TRBV9
D: TRBD1
J: TRBJ1-3

CDR3: CASSLESTGGAFGANVLTF
DNA: TGTGCCAGCAGCTTAGAAAGCACAGGGGGCGCGTTTGGGGCCAACGTCCTGACTTTC
size: NA
V: TRBV13
D: TRBD1
J: TRBJ2-6

CDR3: CASSLLGTGTEAFF
DNA: TGCGCCAGCAGCTTGTTGGGCACGGGAACTGAAGCTTTCTTT
size: NA
V: TRBV5-1
D: NA
J: TRBJ1-1

CDR3: CASSAPSGGADEQFF
DNA: TGCGCCAGCAGCGCCCCTAGCGGGGGGGCGGATGAGCAGTTCTTC
size: NA
V: TRBV5-1
D: TRBD2
J: TRBJ2-1

CDR3: CASSPSGGWLEKLFF
DNA: TGTGCCAGCAGCCCCAGCGGGGGCTGGCTTGAAAAACTGTTTTTT
size: NA
V: TRBV6-5
D: NA
J: TRBJ1-4

CDR3: CASSPDRAYGYTF
DNA: TGTGCCAGCAGCCCCGACAGGGCCTATGGCTACACCTTC
size: NA
V: TRBV7-8
D: TRBD1
J: TRBJ1-2

CDR3: CASSLQGQQGYTF
DNA: TGTGCCAGCAGCTTACAGGGTCAGCAGGGCTACACCTTC
size: NA
V: TRBV7-3
D: NA
J: TRBJ1-2

CDR3: CASSLDNNSPLHF
DNA: TGTGCCAGCAGCCTCGACAATAATTCACCCCTCCACTTT
size: once
V: TRBV7-2
D: NA
J: TRBJ1-6

CDR3: CASSRLTGSYNEQFF
DNA: TGTGCCAGCAGCCGCTTGACAGGCTCCTACAATGAGCAGTTCTTC
size: once
V: TRBV6-5
D: NA
J: TRBJ2-1

CDR3: CASSFDRVSEQYF
DNA: TGCGCCAGCAGCTTCGACAGGGTGAGCGAGCAGTACTTC
size: NA
V: TRBV10-1
D: TRBD1
J: TRBJ2-7

CDR3: CASSKQGALFNEQFF
DNA: TGTGCCAGCAGCAAACAGGGGGCCCTCTTCAATGAGCAGTTCTTC
size: NA
V: TRBV7-7
D: TRBD1
J: TRBJ2-1

CDR3: CASSGKGTRVREQFF
DNA: TGTGCCAGCAGCGGAAAAGGGACTAGGGTTCGTGAGCAGTTCTTC
size: NA
V: TRBV7-9
D: TRBD2
J: TRBJ2-1

CDR3: CASSIGYSYEQYF
DNA: TGTGCCAGCAGTATAGGATACTCCTACGAGCAGTACTTC
size: NA
V: TRBV5-6
D: NA
J: TRBJ2-7

CDR3: CASSLGGGRAGEQYF
DNA: TGTGCCAGCAGCTTAGGAGGGGGGAGGGCCGGAGAGCAGTACTTC
size: NA
V: TRBV7-2
D: NA
J: TRBJ2-7

CDR3: CASSSRFGTGELFF
DNA: TGTGCCAGCAGCTCACGATTTGGCACCGGGGAGCTGTTTTTT
size: NA
V: TRBV5-6
D: NA
J: TRBJ2-2

CDR3: CASSFVRETQYF
DNA: TGTGCCAGCAGCTTCGTTCGGGAGACCCAGTACTTC
size: NA
V: TRBV11-2
D: NA
J: TRBJ2-5

CDR3: CAWSTQGAGNTEAFF
DNA: TGTGCCTGGAGCACACAGGGGGCAGGTAACACTGAAGCTTTCTTT
size: NA
V: TRBV30
D: TRBD1
J: TRBJ1-1

CDR3: CASSYSLVGGGPQHF
DNA: TGTGCCAGCAGTTACTCTCTGGTAGGAGGAGGGCCCCAGCATTTT
size: few
V: TRBV6-5
D: NA
J: TRBJ1-5

CDR3: CASSRNPGDSYEQYF
DNA: TGTGCCAGCAGCAGGAACCCCGGAGACTCCTACGAGCAGTACTTC
size: NA
V: TRBV6-5
D: NA
J: TRBJ2-7

CDR3: CASSMGLAGPTDTQYF
DNA: TGCGCCAGCAGCATGGGACTAGCGGGACCAACAGATACGCAGTATTTT
size: NA
V: TRBV5-1
D: TRBD2
J: TRBJ2-3

CDR3: CASNSQGASTDTQYF
DNA: TGTGCCAGCAACTCACAGGGGGCAAGCACAGATACGCAGTATTTT
size: NA
V: TRBV6-5
D: TRBD1
J: TRBJ2-3

CDR3: CASSVLGQGNTGELFF
DNA: TGTGCCAGCAGCGTCCTGGGACAGGGCAACACCGGGGAGCTGTTTTTT
size: NA
V: TRBV9
D: TRBD1
J: TRBJ2-2

CDR3: CASSLRGTSGFDTQYF
DNA: TGTGCCAGCAGCTTAAGGGGGACTAGCGGGTTCGATACGCAGTATTTT
size: NA
V: TRBV7-9
D: TRBD2
J: TRBJ2-3

CDR3: CASSQLGQGNYGYTF
DNA: TGCGCCAGCAGCCAATTGGGACAGGGTAACTATGGCTACACCTTC
size: NA
V: TRBV4-1
D: TRBD1
J: TRBJ1-2

CDR3: CASSLAGSSNSGNTIYF
DNA: TGTGCCAGCAGCTTGGCCGGGAGCTCCAACTCTGGAAACACCATATATTTT
size: NA
V: TRBV5-5
D: NA
J: TRBJ1-3

CDR3: CASSHLGGNYGYTF
DNA: TGCGCCAGCAGCCATCTGGGCGGTAACTATGGCTACACCTTC
size: NA
V: TRBV4-1
D: NA
J: TRBJ1-2

CDR3: CASSAQGFSYNEQFF
DNA: TGTGCCAGCAGCGCCCAGGGCTTCAGCTACAATGAGCAGTTCTTC
size: NA
V: TRBV7-9
D: NA
J: TRBJ2-1

CDR3: CASSLFPGPQPQHF
DNA: TGCGCCAGCAGCTTGTTCCCGGGCCCTCAGCCCCAGCATTTT
size: few
V: TRBV5-1
D: NA
J: TRBJ1-5

CDR3: CASGQALGAGANVLTF
DNA: TGCGCCAGCGGCCAGGCCTTGGGTGCCGGGGCCAACGTCCTGACTTTC
size: NA
V: TRBV4-1
D: NA
J: TRBJ2-6

CDR3: CASTIGTVTGELFF
DNA: TGCGCCAGCACCATCGGGACAGTCACCGGGGAGCTGTTTTTT
size: NA
V: TRBV5-1
D: TRBD1
J: TRBJ2-2

CDR3: CASSYRDRTNTEAFF
DNA: TGCGCCAGCAGCTACCGGGACAGGACGAACACTGAAGCTTTCTTT
size: NA
V: TRBV5-1
D: TRBD1
J: TRBJ1-1

CDR3: CASSPTTYQETQYF
DNA: TGCGCCAGCAGCCCGACGACGTACCAAGAGACCCAGTACTTC
size: NA
V: TRBV5-1
D: NA
J: TRBJ2-5

CDR3: CASSLLGVRNTEAFF
DNA: TGTGCCAGCAGTTTGTTAGGGGTTCGGAACACTGAAGCTTTCTTT
size: NA
V: TRBV27
D: NA
J: TRBJ1-1

CDR3: CASSGGLAGVQETQYF
DNA: TGTGCCAGCTCCGGAGGACTAGCGGGAGTCCAAGAGACCCAGTACTTC
size: NA
V: TRBV27
D: TRBD2
J: TRBJ2-5

CDR3: CSARFTEAFF
DNA: TGCAGTGCTAGGTTCACTGAAGCTTTCTTT
size: NA
V: TRBV20-1
D: NA
J: TRBJ1-1

CDR3: CASVQGAGSYEQYF
DNA: TGTGCCAGCGTTCAGGGGGCTGGCTCCTACGAGCAGTACTTC
size: NA
V: TRBV6-5
D: TRBD1
J: TRBJ2-7

CDR3: CAWSSSMYTGELFF
DNA: TGTGCCTGGAGTAGTTCGATGTACACCGGGGAGCTGTTTTTT
size: NA
V: TRBV30
D: NA
J: TRBJ2-2

CDR3: CASSPVLQNTEAFF
DNA: TGTGCCAGCTCACCCGTACTTCAGAACACTGAAGCTTTCTTT
size: NA
V: TRBV18
D: NA
J: TRBJ1-1

CDR3: CASSPGRNEKLFF
DNA: TGTGCCAGCAGCCCGGGTCGTAATGAAAAACTGTTTTTT
size: few
V: TRBV5-4
D: NA
J: TRBJ1-4

CDR3: CASSMVRGHNREQFF
DNA: TGTGCCAGTAGTATGGTCAGGGGACACAATCGGGAGCAGTTCTTC
size: NA
V: TRBV19
D: NA
J: TRBJ2-1

CDR3: CASSDLAGVNTGELFF
DNA: TGTGCCAGCAGTGATCTAGCGGGGGTAAACACCGGGGAGCTGTTTTTT
size: few
V: TRBV27
D: TRBD2
J: TRBJ2-2

CDR3: CASGLGGGAYEQYF
DNA: TGTGCTAGTGGTCTGGGCGGGGGCGCCTACGAGCAGTACTTC
size: NA
V: TRBV12-5
D: NA
J: TRBJ2-7

CDR3: CASRGTSGYNEQFF
DNA: TGTGCCAGCAGGGGGACTAGCGGATACAATGAGCAGTTCTTC
size: NA
V: TRBV2
D: TRBD2
J: TRBJ2-1

CDR3: CASTPLAGARGLNEQFF
DNA: TGTGCCAGTACCCCGCTAGCGGGAGCTCGAGGTTTAAATGAGCAGTTCTTC
size: once
V: TRBV19
D: TRBD2
J: TRBJ2-1

CDR3: CASSLEGGPEAFF
DNA: TGTGCCAGCAGCTTGGAGGGAGGTCCTGAAGCTTTCTTT
size: NA
V: TRBV5-6
D: NA
J: TRBJ1-1

CDR3: CASSPAVSGIVNTGANVLTF
DNA: TGCGCCAGCAGCCCAGCGGTTTCCGGGATAGTTAACACTGGGGCCAACGTCCTGACTTTC
size: NA
V: TRBV5-1
D: NA
J: TRBJ2-6

CDR3: CASSPRTGVNTEAFF
DNA: TGTGCCAGCTCACCCAGGACAGGGGTGAACACTGAAGCTTTCTTT
size: NA
V: TRBV18
D: TRBD1
J: TRBJ1-1

CDR3: CASSEGGLAEQYF
DNA: TGCGCCAGCAGTGAGGGGGGGTTGGCCGAGCAGTACTTC
size: NA
V: TRBV10-1
D: NA
J: TRBJ2-7

CDR3: CASSQEKREGRYEQYF
DNA: TGCGCCAGCAGCCAAGAGAAGCGGGAGGGCCGCTACGAGCAGTACTTC
size: NA
V: TRBV4-1
D: TRBD2
J: TRBJ2-7

CDR3: CSVEATSASEDTQYF
DNA: TGCAGCGTTGAAGCGACTAGCGCCTCTGAAGATACGCAGTATTTT
size: NA
V: TRBV29-1
D: TRBD2
J: TRBJ2-3

CDR3: CASSVGARSNYGYTF
DNA: TGTGCCAGCAGCGTTGGCGCCAGGTCGAACTATGGCTACACCTTC
size: NA
V: TRBV5-6
D: NA
J: TRBJ1-2

CDR3: CASSDLLDRKETQYF
DNA: TGTGCCAGCAGTGACCTCCTAGACAGGAAAGAGACCCAGTACTTC
size: few
V: TRBV6-1
D: NA
J: TRBJ2-5

CDR3: CASREPGQRNNSPLHF
DNA: TGTGCCAGTAGAGAACCGGGACAAAGAAATAATTCACCCCTCCACTTT
size: NA
V: TRBV19
D: NA
J: TRBJ1-6